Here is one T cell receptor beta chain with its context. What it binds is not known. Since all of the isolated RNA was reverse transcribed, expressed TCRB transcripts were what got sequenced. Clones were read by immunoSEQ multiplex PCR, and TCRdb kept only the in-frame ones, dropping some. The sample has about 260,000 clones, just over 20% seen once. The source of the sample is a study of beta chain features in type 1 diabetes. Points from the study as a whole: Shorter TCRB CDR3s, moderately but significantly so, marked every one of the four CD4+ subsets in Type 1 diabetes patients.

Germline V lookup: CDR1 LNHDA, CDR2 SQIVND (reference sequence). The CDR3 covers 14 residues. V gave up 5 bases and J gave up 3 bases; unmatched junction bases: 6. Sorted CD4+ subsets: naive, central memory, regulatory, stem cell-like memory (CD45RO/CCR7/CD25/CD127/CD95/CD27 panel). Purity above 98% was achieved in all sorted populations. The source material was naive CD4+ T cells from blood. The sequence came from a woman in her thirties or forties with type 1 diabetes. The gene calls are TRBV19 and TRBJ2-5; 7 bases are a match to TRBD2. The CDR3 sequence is CASSWREREETQYF. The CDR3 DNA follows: TGTGCCAGTAGTTGGCGGGAGAGGGAAGAGACCCAGTACTTC.